The rows below give T cell receptor beta chains drawn from one sample of a study of blood T cell repertoires in COVID-19. The method was immunoSEQ multiplex PCR; TCRdb's version includes in-frame clones alone and lacks a portion of them. This table has 60,000 to 80,000 clones, approximately 85% appearing once. Sequences were obtained from peripheral blood. The receptors were gathered from a man in his forties or fifties with acute or convalescent COVID-19. CDR3s include the opening cysteine and the closing phenylalanine or tryptophan. A D gene is named only where the DNA matches it firmly. Clone size is stated in some rows and not others, as once, few, many or a class when expanded.

V gene: TRBV10-3; J gene: TRBJ2-5; D gene: NA; clone size: NA; CDR3 protein: CAISPDRTQETQYF; CDR3 DNA: TGTGCCATCAGTCCCGACAGGACCCAAGAGACCCAGTACTTC
V gene: TRBV10-1; J gene: TRBJ2-5; D gene: TRBD1; clone size: once; CDR3 protein: CASSAGRGRGETQYF; CDR3 DNA: TGCGCCAGCAGTGCGGGCCGGGGCAGGGGGGAGACCCAGTACTTC
V gene: TRBV5-1; J gene: TRBJ2-1; D gene: TRBD1; clone size: NA; CDR3 protein: CASSRNRGPYNEQFF; CDR3 DNA: TGCGCCAGCAGTCGGAACAGGGGGCCATACAATGAGCAGTTCTTC
V gene: TRBV3-1/TRBV3-2; J gene: TRBJ2-5; D gene: NA; clone size: once; CDR3 protein: CASSQDTDLARTQYF; CDR3 DNA: TGTGCCAGCAGCCAAGATACAGATCTGGCAAGGACCCAGTACTTC
V gene: TRBV3-1/TRBV3-2; J gene: TRBJ2-7; D gene: NA; clone size: NA; CDR3 protein: CASSQDQGYEQYF; CDR3 DNA: TGTGCCAGCAGCCAAGATCAGGGCTACGAGCAGTACTTC
V gene: TRBV2; J gene: TRBJ1-1; D gene: TRBD1; clone size: NA; CDR3 protein: CASSDMDRHVGEAFF; CDR3 DNA: TGTGCCAGCAGTGACATGGACAGGCATGTCGGGGAAGCTTTCTTT
V gene: TRBV7-9; J gene: TRBJ2-5; D gene: NA; clone size: NA; CDR3 protein: CASSLAQQETQYF; CDR3 DNA: TGTGCCAGCAGCTTAGCACAGCAAGAGACCCAGTACTTC
V gene: TRBV10-1; J gene: TRBJ2-1; D gene: TRBD2; clone size: NA; CDR3 protein: CASSTLQRGTYNEQFF; CDR3 DNA: TGCGCCAGCAGTACTCTTCAGCGGGGGACCTACAATGAGCAGTTCTTC
V gene: TRBV6-6; J gene: TRBJ2-5; D gene: NA; clone size: NA; CDR3 protein: CASSYPTGQETQYF; CDR3 DNA: TGTGCCAGCAGTTACCCAACAGGCCAAGAGACCCAGTACTTC
V gene: TRBV10-2; J gene: TRBJ1-1; D gene: NA; clone size: NA; CDR3 protein: CATTLQVNTEAFF; CDR3 DNA: TGCGCCACTACCCTGCAGGTGAACACTGAAGCTTTCTTT
V gene: TRBV6-6; J gene: TRBJ1-1; D gene: TRBD1; clone size: NA; CDR3 protein: CASSPTGWDTEAFF; CDR3 DNA: TGTGCCAGCAGTCCGACAGGGTGGGATACTGAAGCTTTCTTT
V gene: TRBV4-1; J gene: TRBJ2-1; D gene: TRBD1; clone size: NA; CDR3 protein: CASSRDRSYNEQFF; CDR3 DNA: TGCGCCAGCTCCCGGGACAGGTCCTACAATGAGCAGTTCTTC
V gene: TRBV30; J gene: TRBJ1-2; D gene: TRBD1; clone size: NA; CDR3 protein: CAWSVFGTGGGYTF; CDR3 DNA: TGTGCCTGGAGTGTTTTCGGGACAGGTGGTGGCTACACCTTC
V gene: TRBV6-2/TRBV6-3; J gene: TRBJ2-5; D gene: TRBD2; clone size: NA; CDR3 protein: CASSYFRRTSGERQETQYF; CDR3 DNA: TGTGCCAGCAGTTACTTCAGGCGGACTAGCGGGGAAAGGCAAGAGACCCAGTACTTC
V gene: TRBV24-1; J gene: TRBJ1-3; D gene: NA; clone size: NA; CDR3 protein: CATSDSTHRDRRFGYTIYF; CDR3 DNA: TGTGCCACCAGTGATTCAACCCACCGAGACAGACGGTTTGGGTACACCATATATTTT
V gene: TRBV19; J gene: TRBJ1-1; D gene: NA; clone size: once; CDR3 protein: CASRTTWGNTEAFF; CDR3 DNA: TGTGCCAGTCGGACTACTTGGGGGAACACTGAAGCTTTCTTT
V gene: TRBV5-4; J gene: TRBJ1-1; D gene: NA; clone size: once; CDR3 protein: CASSRSGLVTEAFF; CDR3 DNA: TGTGCCAGCAGCCGGTCGGGTCTTGTTACTGAAGCTTTCTTT
V gene: TRBV24-1; J gene: TRBJ2-1; D gene: NA; clone size: few; CDR3 protein: CATRNRDYNEQFF; CDR3 DNA: TGTGCCACCAGAAACAGGGACTACAATGAGCAGTTCTTC
V gene: TRBV4-1; J gene: TRBJ1-4; D gene: TRBD1; clone size: NA; CDR3 protein: CASSQPGQGEKLFF; CDR3 DNA: TGCGCCAGCAGCCAACCGGGACAGGGCGAAAAACTGTTTTTT
V gene: TRBV5-1; J gene: TRBJ2-2; D gene: TRBD1; clone size: NA; CDR3 protein: CASSPGTGGWSGELFF; CDR3 DNA: TGCGCCAGCAGCCCCGGGACAGGGGGCTGGAGCGGGGAGCTGTTTTTT
V gene: TRBV7-2; J gene: TRBJ1-1; D gene: NA; clone size: once; CDR3 protein: CASSLFQGTNTEAFF; CDR3 DNA: TGTGCCAGCAGCTTATTTCAGGGGACGAACACTGAAGCTTTCTTT
V gene: TRBV4-1; J gene: TRBJ2-1; D gene: TRBD2; clone size: NA; CDR3 protein: CASSQVPRLAAYNEQFF; CDR3 DNA: TGCGCCAGCAGCCAAGTTCCGAGACTAGCGGCTTACAATGAGCAGTTCTTC
V gene: TRBV19; J gene: TRBJ2-2; D gene: TRBD1; clone size: NA; CDR3 protein: CASSNRGGELFF; CDR3 DNA: TGTGCCAGTAGTAACAGGGGCGGGGAGCTGTTTTTT
V gene: TRBV6-5; J gene: TRBJ2-5; D gene: NA; clone size: NA; CDR3 protein: CASRVDGNFRTQYF; CDR3 DNA: TGTGCCAGCAGGGTAGACGGGAATTTTAGGACCCAGTACTTC
V gene: TRBV30; J gene: TRBJ2-1; D gene: TRBD1; clone size: NA; CDR3 protein: CAWSPTGADQFF; CDR3 DNA: TGTGCCTGGAGCCCGACAGGGGCCGACCAGTTCTTC
V gene: TRBV10-1; J gene: TRBJ2-1; D gene: TRBD2; clone size: NA; CDR3 protein: CASSDFSGGHNEQFF; CDR3 DNA: TGCGCCAGCAGTGACTTTAGCGGGGGCCACAATGAGCAGTTCTTC
V gene: TRBV5-1; J gene: TRBJ2-2; D gene: NA; clone size: few; CDR3 protein: CASSLVAEYTGELFF; CDR3 DNA: TGCGCCAGCAGCTTGGTTGCGGAGTACACCGGGGAGCTGTTTTTT
V gene: TRBV7-8; J gene: TRBJ2-3; D gene: TRBD2; clone size: once; CDR3 protein: CASSPSGATSTDTQYF; CDR3 DNA: TGTGCCAGCAGCCCCAGCGGGGCGACTAGCACAGATACGCAGTATTTT
V gene: TRBV24-1; J gene: TRBJ2-3; D gene: NA; clone size: NA; CDR3 protein: CATQPGRYGTDTQYF; CDR3 DNA: TGTGCCACCCAACCAGGGCGCTACGGCACAGATACGCAGTATTTT
V gene: TRBV30; J gene: TRBJ1-2; D gene: TRBD1; clone size: NA; CDR3 protein: CAWKQGARGYTF; CDR3 DNA: TGTGCCTGGAAACAGGGGGCAAGGGGCTACACCTTC
V gene: TRBV6-4; J gene: TRBJ2-1; D gene: TRBD2; clone size: NA; CDR3 protein: CASSEELGLAGVDEQFF; CDR3 DNA: TGTGCCAGCAGTGAGGAATTGGGACTAGCGGGGGTGGATGAGCAGTTCTTC
V gene: TRBV6-6; J gene: TRBJ1-5; D gene: NA; clone size: NA; CDR3 protein: CASSSRMGDQPQHF; CDR3 DNA: TGTGCCAGCAGTTCCCGGATGGGCGATCAGCCCCAGCATTTT
V gene: TRBV20-1; J gene: TRBJ1-2; D gene: TRBD1; clone size: NA; CDR3 protein: CSAPTGSGYTF; CDR3 DNA: TGCAGTGCTCCGACAGGGTCTGGCTACACCTTC
V gene: TRBV6-5; J gene: TRBJ1-3; D gene: TRBD1; clone size: NA; CDR3 protein: CASSGTGVSGNTIYF; CDR3 DNA: TGTGCCAGCAGCGGGACAGGGGTCTCTGGAAACACCATATATTTT
V gene: TRBV5-1; J gene: TRBJ1-1; D gene: NA; clone size: NA; CDR3 protein: CVTREEVTEAFF; CDR3 DNA: TGCGTCACAAGGGAGGAGGTCACTGAAGCTTTCTTT
V gene: TRBV25-1; J gene: TRBJ1-1; D gene: TRBD1; clone size: NA; CDR3 protein: CASRTGTEAFF; CDR3 DNA: TGTGCCAGCAGGACAGGGACTGAAGCTTTCTTT
V gene: TRBV19; J gene: TRBJ2-7; D gene: TRBD2; clone size: few; CDR3 protein: CASRDGSGGSYEQYF; CDR3 DNA: TGTGCCAGTAGGGACGGTAGCGGGGGCTCCTACGAGCAGTACTTC
V gene: TRBV5-1; J gene: TRBJ2-2; D gene: TRBD1; clone size: NA; CDR3 protein: CASRRGGENTGELFF; CDR3 DNA: TGCGCCAGCAGGCGAGGGGGCGAAAACACCGGGGAGCTGTTTTTT
V gene: TRBV5-4; J gene: TRBJ2-1; D gene: NA; clone size: NA; CDR3 protein: CASNQAGPDNEQFF; CDR3 DNA: TGTGCCAGCAATCAGGCGGGGCCCGACAATGAGCAGTTCTTC
V gene: TRBV11-2; J gene: TRBJ2-5; D gene: TRBD2; clone size: NA; CDR3 protein: CASSFSGGRETQYF; CDR3 DNA: TGTGCCAGCAGCTTCAGCGGGGGGCGAGAGACCCAGTACTTC
V gene: TRBV19; J gene: TRBJ1-1; D gene: TRBD1; clone size: NA; CDR3 protein: CASSDGQAWGTEAFF; CDR3 DNA: TGTGCCAGTAGTGACGGACAGGCCTGGGGCACTGAAGCTTTCTTT
V gene: TRBV11-2; J gene: TRBJ1-4; D gene: NA; clone size: NA; CDR3 protein: CASSQEGGAANEKLFF; CDR3 DNA: TGTGCCAGCAGCCAGGAAGGAGGTGCAGCTAATGAAAAACTGTTTTTT
V gene: TRBV10-2; J gene: TRBJ2-1; D gene: NA; clone size: NA; CDR3 protein: CASSEQGTNEQFF; CDR3 DNA: TGCGCCAGCAGTGAGCAGGGAACGAATGAGCAGTTCTTC
V gene: TRBV5-6; J gene: TRBJ2-5; D gene: TRBD1; clone size: NA; CDR3 protein: CASSLGGQGAKETQYF; CDR3 DNA: TGTGCCAGCAGCTTGGGAGGACAGGGGGCAAAGGAGACCCAGTACTTC
V gene: TRBV18; J gene: TRBJ2-7; D gene: NA; clone size: NA; CDR3 protein: CASSPGPGREQYF; CDR3 DNA: TGTGCCAGCTCACCAGGTCCGGGGAGGGAGCAGTACTTC
V gene: TRBV7-9; J gene: TRBJ2-1; D gene: TRBD2; clone size: NA; CDR3 protein: CASSGKAGGQNNEQFF; CDR3 DNA: TGTGCCAGCAGCGGAAAAGCGGGGGGGCAGAACAATGAGCAGTTCTTC
V gene: TRBV12-3/TRBV12-4; J gene: TRBJ1-1; D gene: NA; clone size: NA; CDR3 protein: CASIQAPHEAFF; CDR3 DNA: TGTGCCAGCATTCAGGCCCCACATGAAGCTTTCTTT
V gene: TRBV19; J gene: TRBJ2-5; D gene: TRBD2; clone size: NA; CDR3 protein: CASSPRGGGVETQYF; CDR3 DNA: TGTGCCAGTAGTCCTCGCGGGGGGGGAGTGGAGACCCAGTACTTC
V gene: TRBV6-5; J gene: TRBJ1-1; D gene: NA; clone size: NA; CDR3 protein: CASSYSRNTEAFF; CDR3 DNA: TGTGCCAGCAGTTACTCCAGGAACACTGAAGCTTTCTTT
V gene: TRBV9; J gene: TRBJ2-1; D gene: TRBD2; clone size: NA; CDR3 protein: CASSVGGTSASEQFF; CDR3 DNA: TGTGCCAGCAGCGTAGGCGGGACTAGTGCCAGTGAGCAGTTCTTC
V gene: TRBV6-5; J gene: TRBJ1-4; D gene: TRBD1; clone size: NA; CDR3 protein: CASSRTGRREKLFF; CDR3 DNA: TGTGCCAGCAGCAGGACAGGGAGGCGTGAAAAACTGTTTTTT
V gene: TRBV5-8; J gene: TRBJ2-5; D gene: TRBD2; clone size: NA; CDR3 protein: CASSILAGGQETQYF; CDR3 DNA: TGTGCCAGCAGCATCCTGGCGGGGGGACAAGAGACCCAGTACTTC
V gene: TRBV3-1/TRBV3-2; J gene: TRBJ1-5; D gene: TRBD1; clone size: NA; CDR3 protein: CASSQDPSGQGSQPQHF; CDR3 DNA: TGTGCCAGCAGCCAAGATCCCTCGGGACAGGGGAGTCAGCCCCAGCATTTT
V gene: TRBV6-5; J gene: TRBJ1-5; D gene: NA; clone size: NA; CDR3 protein: CASSFDRNPNQPQHF; CDR3 DNA: TGTGCCAGCAGTTTCGACAGGAACCCCAATCAGCCCCAGCATTTT
V gene: TRBV28; J gene: TRBJ1-3; D gene: NA; clone size: few; CDR3 protein: CASQKDSGNTIYF; CDR3 DNA: TGTGCCAGCCAGAAAGACTCTGGAAACACCATATATTTT
V gene: TRBV30; J gene: TRBJ2-7; D gene: NA; clone size: NA; CDR3 protein: CAWSVLQGPYEQYF; CDR3 DNA: TGTGCCTGGAGTGTACTACAGGGACCCTACGAGCAGTACTTC
V gene: TRBV12-3/TRBV12-4; J gene: TRBJ2-5; D gene: NA; clone size: NA; CDR3 protein: CASSLAETQYF; CDR3 DNA: TGTGCCAGCAGTTTGGCAGAGACCCAGTACTTC
V gene: TRBV3-1/TRBV3-2; J gene: TRBJ1-2; D gene: TRBD1; clone size: NA; CDR3 protein: CASGFRQGQSYGYTF; CDR3 DNA: TGTGCCAGCGGATTCCGACAGGGACAGAGCTATGGCTACACCTTC